This TCR beta chain was observed in a study of OX40 agonist ivuxolimab in advanced cancers. Study in general: People who had prior anti-PD-1, anti-PD-L1 or anti-CTLA-4 therapy could take part, and 35% to 50% had some. Partial responses occurred in three patients (one hepatocellular carcinoma, two cutaneous melanoma).

About this clone itself: What it binds is unknown.

Clones were sequenced by immunoSEQ multiplex PCR, and TCRdb holds only the in-frame ones, with some missing. Of approximately 49,000 clones listed, less than 90% are singletons. Losses at the gene ends were 3 bases for V and 5 bases for J; bases not matched to a gene: 2. This CDR3 region has 13 residues. In germline, CDR1 is SGDLS, CDR2 YYNGEE. Study results and caveats: At 0.1 to 3.0 mg/kg and by week 6, clonal expansion occurred in CD4+ and CD8+ blood T cells.

The chain is built from TRBV9 and TRBJ1-5, with 7 bases fitting TRBD1. The sample was CD4+ or CD8+ T cells sorted from blood, taken in a trial of the OX40 agonist ivuxolimab. This sequence was found in an adult with an advanced solid tumor such as melanoma, head and neck, liver or kidney cancer. CDR3 DNA: TGTGCCAGCAGCGCAGGGGGGGATCAGCCCCAGCATTTT. Its protein product is CASSAGGDQPQHF.